The present T cell receptor (beta chain) was sequenced within a study of T cell repertoires in cytomegalovirus infection (dated by TCRdb to the late 2010s). Broadly, across the study: Recently identified HLA-C-restricted CMV epitopes, whose presentation resists viral immunomodulation, were targeted by peptide stimulations together with well-studied HLA-B-restricted epitopes. Donor HLA type was relevant to the analysis, because carriage of CMV infection together with the matching HLA type was indicated by public TCR beta signatures. On the study overall, not on this receptor specifically: In both this cohort and an independent cohort of more than 350 donors, the cumulative frequency of public TCR beta family members distinguished carriers of CMV infection plus the relevant HLA type. In the ex vivo response, HLA-C-restricted CMV-specific TCR beta clonotypes were dominant, and in two of eight donors the single most frequent clonotype came from this HLA-C-restricted group.

Reads for this sample came from an Illumina HiSeq 1500. The raw public data were reprocessed by TCRdb itself: fastp quality trimming at Q25, MiXCR clonotype calling, in-frame beta chains only. A single entry per CDR3 protein holds the most common genes and DNA from its merged rows. The sample table lists about 500,000 distinct CDR3 sequences, 30% to 40% of them with a count of one. About a sixth of the sample goes to the ten largest clones. Taken from cysteine to phenylalanine, the CDR3 has 16 residues. Only the CDR3 DNA is retained, 48 bases long and in frame from the first base. V is cut by 0 bases and J by 2 bases, and the space between the germline ends is 9 bases. The germline V gene (reference sequence) sets CDR1 to SGHNT and CDR2 to YYREEE. As regards this clonotype: The target of this receptor is not known. Base-call qualities are not available, and no considerably larger clone is one nucleotide away.

The label giving this sample's treatment or condition can be read as: in vitro stimulation with specific CMV peptide epitopes to enrich CMV-specific T cells. Here the chain combines TRBV5-4 and TRBJ2-6; the D gene is not confidently resolved. The TCR was taken from a human donor in good health (CMV status not recorded). Some clones in this sample may be carry-over from other donors' samples. The sample in question was cultured PBMCs, obtained from culture after CMV antigen stimulation. CDR3 reads: CASSLVGGAGANVLTF. The nucleotide sequence reads as follows: TGTGCCAGCAGCTTGGTGGGCGGTGCTGGGGCCAACGTCCTGACTTTC.